These T cell receptor beta chains were read from a single sample in a study of cytomegalovirus exposure and HLA in healthy donors. Measured with immunoSEQ multiplex PCR; TCRdb has only the in-frame clones, and not every one. Of about 190,000 clones in the sample, roughly 84% are singletons; the top ten hold 2.8%. Sequencing used PBMCs. These receptors all come from a woman between 18 and 29 years old in good health and CMV-seropositive. Both conserved end residues are part of each CDR3. Fields, in order: V gene, D gene, J gene, clone size, CDR3 length, CDR3 protein, CDR3 DNA. The D gene is left open where the match is weak. Clone size is not always given. Where it is, it says once, few, many or a class for expanded clones.

TRBV7-6	NA	TRBJ1-5	NA	14	CASSPGWGNQPQHF	TGTGCCAGCAGCCCGGGGTGGGGTAATCAGCCCCAGCATTTT
TRBV7-3	NA	TRBJ2-1	NA	18	CASSPEGKASGGYNEQFF	TGTGCCAGCAGCCCTGAGGGAAAGGCATCCGGGGGTTACAATGAGCAGTTCTTC
TRBV29-1	TRBD1	TRBJ2-7	NA	11	CSVTGNYEQYF	TGCAGCGTGACAGGGAACTACGAGCAGTACTTC
TRBV5-6	TRBD2	TRBJ2-7	NA	14	CASSLAGSTGGQYF	TGTGCCAGCAGCTTGGCAGGGTCGACGGGAGGGCAGTACTTC
TRBV5-4	TRBD2	TRBJ2-2	NA	19	CASSSRLAGGPSDTGELFF	TGTGCCAGCAGCTCCCGACTAGCGGGGGGGCCTTCGGACACCGGGGAGCTGTTTTTT
TRBV19	NA	TRBJ1-3	NA	15	CASKSAGVGGNTIYF	TGTGCCAGTAAGAGTGCGGGGGTCGGTGGAAACACCATATATTTT
TRBV4-2	NA	TRBJ2-2	NA	13	CASSPLVTGELFF	TGTGCCAGCAGCCCCCTCGTAACCGGGGAGCTGTTTTTT
TRBV2	NA	TRBJ2-5	NA	13	CAKRTGGQETQYF	TGTGCCAAAAGAACCGGGGGTCAAGAGACCCAGTACTTC
TRBV14	TRBD1	TRBJ1-2	NA	17	CASSQYRDRALGYGYTF	TGTGCCAGCAGCCAGTACCGGGACAGGGCATTAGGCTATGGCTACACCTTC
TRBV13	TRBD1	TRBJ1-1	NA	15	CASTTTVTGFNEAFF	TGTGCCAGCACCACAACCGTGACAGGGTTTAATGAAGCTTTCTTT
TRBV7-6	NA	TRBJ1-5	NA	14	CASSPQNSNQPQHF	TGTGCCAGCAGCCCCCAAAATAGCAATCAGCCCCAGCATTTT
TRBV2	TRBD1	TRBJ1-1	NA	13	CASRTTGATEAFF	TGTGCCAGCAGAACCACAGGGGCCACTGAAGCTTTCTTT
TRBV6-5	NA	TRBJ1-3	NA	14	CASSRDRSGNTIYF	TGTGCCAGCAGCCGCGACAGGTCCGGAAACACCATATATTTT
TRBV13	NA	TRBJ1-2	NA	16	CASSTPSLGEDYGYTF	TGTGCCAGCAGCACCCCTTCCCTAGGGGAGGACTATGGCTACACCTTC
TRBV11-3	TRBD1	TRBJ2-1	NA	16	CASSLGTGVGTNEQFF	TGTGCCAGCAGCTTAGGAACAGGGGTGGGAACCAATGAGCAGTTCTTC
TRBV9	NA	TRBJ2-3	NA	15	CASSYLWGLTDTQYF	TGTGCCAGCAGCTATCTGTGGGGACTGACAGATACGCAGTATTTT
TRBV5-1	NA	TRBJ2-2	NA	14	CASSLAWSAGELFF	TGCGCCAGCAGCTTGGCCTGGAGCGCCGGGGAGCTGTTTTTT
TRBV5-4	TRBD1	TRBJ2-2	NA	15	CASSRDRGRVGELFF	TGTGCCAGCAGCCGGGACAGGGGGAGGGTCGGGGAGCTGTTTTTT
TRBV2	NA	TRBJ1-2	once	12	CASTRQVDGYTF	TGTGCCAGCACTCGACAGGTGGATGGCTACACCTTC
TRBV27	NA	TRBJ1-2	once	12	CASSPGDYGYTF	TGTGCCAGCAGTCCAGGGGACTATGGCTACACCTTC
TRBV5-6	NA	TRBJ1-2	NA	12	CASSLREAGYTF	TGTGCCAGCAGCTTGAGAGAGGCAGGCTACACCTTC
TRBV27	TRBD1	TRBJ1-2	NA	15	CASSQQGARIYGYTF	TGTGCCAGCAGCCAACAGGGGGCGCGTATCTATGGCTACACCTTC
TRBV7-2	TRBD1	TRBJ2-7	NA	12	CASSGQGYEQYF	TGTGCCAGCAGCGGACAGGGGTACGAGCAGTACTTC
TRBV6-6	NA	TRBJ1-6	once	14	CASSYSSQGSPLHF	TGTGCCAGCAGTTACTCTTCACAGGGTTCACCCCTCCACTTT
TRBV7-9	NA	TRBJ2-3	NA	13	CASSYRVGDTQYF	TGTGCCAGCAGCTACAGGGTTGGAGATACGCAGTATTTT